This T cell receptor (beta chain) was retrieved from a study of human T cells and chemical hapten exposure. TCRdb re-analysed the RACE reads in MiXCR, keeping a single row per CDR3 protein. The data show fewer than 100,000 distinct CDR3 sequences, around 9.3% seen once. Notes on this clonotype: Its antigen is not known.

Specified time point: patch test 2, 6 weeks after DPC sensitization. The treatment is: therapeutic diphenylcyclopropenone sensitization with weekly scalp DPC. Study results and limitations: Patch test score was positively correlated with the counts of PT1 expanded TCRs.

The TCR was taken from a woman aged 40 to 50 with alopecia areata. Some clones in this sample may be carry-over from other donors' samples. The source material was whole blood, sampled in connection with sensitization to the hapten diphenylcyclopropenone (DPC).

This chain's CDR3 is CASSFLAGGPETQYF. CDR3 bases: TGTGCCAGCAGCTTCTTAGCGGGAGGGCCAGAGACCCAGTACTTC. The rearrangement links TRBV7-8 to TRBJ2-5; 11 nucleotides agree with TRBD2. The CDR3 consists of 15 residues. Per germline, CDR1 SGHVS and CDR2 FQNEAQ. V shed 3 bases and J 4 bases; nucleotides not matched to a gene: 4.